This passage covers 30 T cell receptor beta chains from one sample sequenced in a study of beta chain features in type 1 diabetes. The isolated RNA, all of it, was reverse transcribed, so expressed TCRB transcripts were what got sequenced. Data came from immunoSEQ multiplex PCR; TCRdb stores just in-frame clones and leaves some out. The table lists roughly 500,000 clones, over 25% of them singletons, with around 0.065% in the top ten. Sequenced material: naive CD4+ T cells from blood. These receptors all come from a man aged 18 to 35 in good health.

This sequence joins TRBV7-9 and TRBJ1-2; D ambiguous. With 7 bases removed from V and 8 bases from J, the gap between germline ends came to 20 bases. Germline V gives CDR1 SEHNR, CDR2 FQNEAQ (reference sequence). The CDR3 consists of 14 residues. This CDR3 is CASNIAGVVKGYTF. The CDR3 bases are TGTGCCAGCAACATAGCTGGGGTTGTGAAGGGCTACACCTTC.

Details on this clone: Additional DNA sequences in this sample encode the identical CDR3. The J gene is TRBJ2-7, the V gene TRBV5-1; D possibly corresponds to TRBD1 (6 bases). Germline V gene sequence: CDR1 SGHRS, CDR2 YFSETQ. Trimming took 4 bases from V and 0 from J, leaving 8 bases between them. This CDR3 contains 13 residues. The CDR3 loop reads CASSRDNSYEQYF. The CDR3 DNA reads TGCGCCAGCAGCAGGGACAACTCCTACGAGCAGTACTTC.

This clone was detected a few times. The chain employs TRBV10-3 and TRBJ2-5; tentatively, D is TRBD2 (5 bases). The CDR3 spans 13 residues. Germline-derived CDR1 and CDR2 are ENHRY and SYGVKD. Trimming took 4 bases from V and 1 from J, leaving 7 bases between them. CDR3 DNA: TGTGCCATCAGTGTAAGCGGCCAAGAGACCCAGTACTTC. Residues: CAISVSGQETQYF.

The chain employs TRBV7-9 and TRBJ1-4; D is undetermined. The CDR3 runs 17 residues. V dropped 1 base and J dropped 8 bases, with 20 bases sitting between them. CDR1 is SEHNR, CDR2 FQNEAQ, per germline (reference sequence). The CDR3 nucleotides read TGTGCCAGCAGCTTAGAATTCGTAGGGAGCAAGAGGGAAAAACTGTTTTTT. This gives the protein CASSLEFVGSKREKLFF.

This clone appeared a few times. The J gene is TRBJ2-3, the V gene TRBV15; TRBD2 matches 7 bases. Unmatched junction bases numbered 7, after V lost 1 base and J lost 0 bases. The CDR3 has 17 amino acids. The germline V gene encodes CDR1 LNHNV and CDR2 YYDKDF (reference sequence). CDR3 DNA sequence: TGTGCCACCAGCAGAGGGCTAGCGGATCCTAGCACAGATACGCAGTATTTT. Protein: CATSRGLADPSTDTQYF.

The rearrangement uses TRBV6-1 and TRBJ2-3; D may be TRBD2 (6 bases). V was trimmed by 1 base and J by 4 bases, leaving 12 bases between them. Germline lookup yields CDR1 MNHNS and CDR2 SASEGT. The CDR3 length is 15 residues. The CDR3 sequence is CASSEVGDSADTQYF. The CDR3, as DNA: TGTGCCAGCAGTGAAGTCGGGGACTCCGCAGATACGCAGTATTTT.

This clone was observed a single time. V usage is TRBV4-3 and J usage is TRBJ2-5; maybe TRBD1 (6 bases). This CDR3 contains 14 residues. V dropped 3 bases and J dropped 1 base, with 9 bases sitting between them. Germline lookup yields CDR1 LGHNA and CDR2 YSLEER. CDR3 nucleotides: TGCGCCAGCAGCCATGAGACAGGCCAAGAGACCCAGTACTTC. Protein product: CASSHETGQETQYF.

The chain is built from TRBV7-8 and TRBJ2-3; D unresolved. CDR3 size: 13 residues. The ends were cut back, 1 base at V and 4 bases at J, with 6 bases in the middle. Per the germline V gene, CDR1 is SGHVS and CDR2 is FQNEAQ. This CDR3 is CASSLVPSDTQYF. The CDR3 DNA reads as TGTGCCAGCAGCTTAGTACCGTCAGATACGCAGTATTTT.

J is TRBJ2-3 and V is TRBV4-3, with 8 positions matching TRBD2. The CDR3 is 18 amino acids. The junction had 13 bases not matched to a gene; V was cut back by 1 base and J by 4 bases. Per germline, CDR1 LGHNA and CDR2 YSLEER. The CDR3 coding sequence is TGCGCCAGCAGCCAAGGAGTCGGGAGGGCCAATACGGCAGATACGCAGTATTTT. Its translation: CASSQGVGRANTADTQYF.

The table lists this clone with a few counts. V gene TRBV29-1 combines with J gene TRBJ2-4; the D gene could be TRBD1 or TRBD2 (6 bases each). CDR3 length: 13 amino acids. CDR1 and CDR2 from the germline V gene are SQVTM and ANQGSEA. The V gene lost 8 bases and the J gene lost 6 bases, with 17 bases spanning the gap. The CDR3 DNA reads as TGCAGCACCGGGTCGGGGGCCGGAAACATTCAGTACTTC. It specifies CSTGSGAGNIQYF.

The gene calls are TRBV5-1 and TRBJ2-4, with D possibly matching TRBD2 (6 bases). Trimming left V 1 base short and J 6 bases short, with 11 bases between. Germline-derived CDR1 and CDR2 are SGHRS and YFSETQ. This CDR3 has 14 residues. The CDR3 here is CASSLKKGGNIQYF. Here the CDR3 DNA reads TGCGCCAGCAGCTTGAAAAAGGGAGGAAACATTCAGTACTTC. Full variable domain (rest looked up from reference TRBV5-1 and TRBJ2-4): KAGVTQTPRYLIKTRGQQVTLSCSPISGHRSVSWYQQTPGQGLQFLFEYFSETQRNKGNFPGRFSGRQFSNSRSEMNVSTLELGDSALYLCASSLKKGGNIQYFGAGTRLSVL.

V is TRBV20-1 and J is TRBJ2-7; D is unclear. The V end lost 1 base, the J end lost 4 bases, and 5 bases lay between the germline ends. CDR3 length: 11 amino acids. Germline V CDR1 and CDR2: DFQATT, SNEGSKA (reference sequence). CDR3 region: CSARGHYEQYF. The DNA for the CDR3 is TGCAGTGCTAGAGGCCATTACGAGCAGTACTTC.

The chain couples TRBV30 to TRBJ1-1; possibly TRBD1 for D (5 bases). The germline V and J ends were trimmed by 3 bases and 6 bases, with 11 bases remaining between them. The V gene's germline CDR1 is GTSNPN and CDR2 SVGIG (reference sequence). The CDR3 consists of 12 residues. The CDR3 loop is CAWSPGGPEAFF. DNA of the CDR3: TGTGCCTGGAGCCCGGGGGGTCCTGAAGCTTTCTTT.

This clone came up a few times. This chain uses TRBV7-2 with TRBJ2-6; D remains unclear. The CDR3 totals 15 residues. Germline-derived CDR1 and CDR2 are SGHTA and FQGNSA. Trimming shortened V by 0 bases and J by 0 bases, and 3 bases separated the two germline ends. CDR3 amino acids: CASSLAISGANVLTF. As DNA, the CDR3 is TGTGCCAGCAGCTTAGCGATCTCTGGGGCCAACGTCCTGACTTTC.

V is TRBV23-1 and J is TRBJ2-7, with TRBD1 matching over 7 bases. TRBV23-1 is designated an ORF whose function remains uncertain. The CDR3 loop spans 15 amino acids. J lost 6 bases, V lost 0 bases, and 8 bases had no gene match. In nucleotides, the CDR3 is TGCGCCAGCAGTCAATCGGAAACAGGGGATCTCGAGCAGTACTTC. It translates to CASSQSETGDLEQYF.

The chain has TRBV28 and TRBJ2-7; tentative D call: TRBD1 (8 bases). This CDR3 comprises 14 residues. V was trimmed by 7 bases and J by 6 bases, leaving 19 bases between them. CDR1 and CDR2 from the germline V gene are MDHEN and SYDVKM. The CDR3 region has the DNA TGTGCCAGCAACACGGACAGGGAGGGGCGCGAGCAGTACTTC. Its protein product is CASNTDREGREQYF.

This clone was counted between two and nine times. V usage is TRBV5-1 and J usage is TRBJ1-4, with unresolved D. This CDR3 is 14 amino acids long. V shed 0 bases and J shed 8 bases, with 11 bases lying between them. Per the germline V gene, CDR1 is SGHRS and CDR2 is YFSETQ. The CDR3 sequence is CASSLEPGTEKLFF. Here the CDR3 DNA reads TGCGCCAGCAGCTTGGAACCGGGAACCGAAAAACTGTTTTTT.

The chain employs TRBV6-5 and TRBJ2-2; 11 positions agree with TRBD2. CDR3 size: 14 residues. Germline V CDR1 and CDR2: MNHEY, SVGAGI. The V and J ends lost 7 bases and 4 bases, in that order; junction bases with no gene match: 2. CDR3 DNA: TGTGCCAGCACTAGCGGGAGGATCACCGGGGAGCTGTTTTTT. Protein: CASTSGRITGELFF.

The chain carries TRBV2 and TRBJ2-3; 12 nucleotides line up with TRBD2. The ends lost 4 bases at V and 3 bases at J; junction bases unmatched: 2. Germline lookup yields CDR1 SNHLY and CDR2 FYNNEI. The CDR3 runs 15 residues. CDR3 loop: CASSVTSGRTDTQYF. CDR3 bases: TGTGCCAGCAGTGTCACTAGCGGGAGGACAGATACGCAGTATTTT. The whole variable domain, filled in from reference TRBV2 and TRBJ2-3, reads EPEVTQTPSHQVTQMGQEVILRCVPISNHLYFYWYRQILGQKVEFLVSFYNNEISEKSEIFDDQFSVERPDGSNFTLKIRSTKLEDSAMYFCASSVTSGRTDTQYFGPGTRLTVL.

This clone was recorded once. The chain is built from TRBV30 and TRBJ2-2; D gene ambiguous. The germline V gene encodes CDR1 GTSNPN and CDR2 SVGIG (reference sequence). The length of the CDR3 is 14 residues. V was trimmed by 3 bases and J by 3 bases, leaving 11 bases between them. The CDR3 loop is CAWSDLADTGELFF. In DNA form, the CDR3 reads TGTGCCTGGAGCGACCTCGCAGACACCGGGGAGCTGTTTTTT.

V gene TRBV7-8 combines with J gene TRBJ2-7; possible D gene TRBD2, 7 bases. V lost 3 bases and J 6 bases, leaving 15 bases between the germline ends. Germline CDR1 SGHVS, CDR2 FQNEAQ. The CDR3 has 14 amino acids. The CDR3, as DNA: TGTGCCAGCAGCTTTCGACAGGAGCGGGGCGAGCAGTACTTC. This gives the protein CASSFRQERGEQYF.

The chain couples TRBV7-9 to TRBJ2-7; D could derive from TRBD1 or TRBD2 (5 bases each). V lost 5 bases, J lost 0 bases, and 20 bases lay in between. CDR1 and CDR2 from the germline V gene are SEHNR and FQNEAQ (reference sequence). The CDR3 is 17 amino acids. CDR3 bases: TGTGCCAGCAGCGTTGGGACCAAATACGCCAGCTCCTACGAGCAGTACTTC. Protein: CASSVGTKYASSYEQYF.

The V gene is TRBV7-6, the J gene TRBJ1-1, with D perhaps matching TRBD1 (6 bases). CDR3 length: 15 residues. Per the germline V gene, CDR1 is SGHVS and CDR2 is FNYEAQ. V lost 2 bases to trimming and J lost 4 bases, with 14 bases between them. CDR3 loop: CASSLMSGAGTEAFF. DNA of the CDR3: TGTGCCAGCAGCTTAATGTCAGGGGCTGGCACTGAAGCTTTCTTT.

V is TRBV15 and J is TRBJ2-2, with no clear D. CDR1 is LNHNV, CDR2 YYDKDF, per germline (reference sequence). Trimming took off 5 bases at V and 0 bases at J, with 16 bases between the two ends. The CDR3 totals 17 residues. The CDR3 DNA follows: TGTGCCACCAGCCCAGATCGGCAGACCACGAACACCGGGGAGCTGTTTTTT. Amino acid sequence: CATSPDRQTTNTGELFF.

Here the CDR3 reads CASRGVSGANVLTF. The DNA for the CDR3 is TGTGCCAGTAGAGGGGTATCTGGGGCCAACGTCCTGACTTTC. V and J are TRBV19 and TRBJ2-6; tentatively, D is TRBD1 (5 bases). Trimming removed 6 bases at V and 1 base at J, with 7 bases between. CDR1 is LNHDA and CDR2 is SQIVND in the germline V gene (reference sequence). The length of the CDR3 is 14 residues.

The chain uses TRBV5-6 and TRBJ2-7; D is undetermined. V was clipped by 4 bases and J by 6 bases, with 17 bases between them. CDR3 length equals 14 residues. Germline V gene sequence: CDR1 SGHDT, CDR2 YYEEEE. The CDR3 DNA reads as TGTGCCAGCAGCCTCCGGGCTCGAAACGGCGAGCAGTACTTC. Protein sequence: CASSLRARNGEQYF.

This clone was detected a few times. This chain links TRBV7-9 with TRBJ1-2; D is uncertain. The CDR3 spans 10 residues. Germline loops: CDR1 SEHNR, CDR2 FQNEAQ (reference sequence). Trimming pared 2 bases from V and 6 bases from J, leaving 1 base between. In DNA form, the CDR3 reads TGTGCCAGCAGCTTAAATGGCTACACCTTC. Its translation: CASSLNGYTF.

This clone has just a few counts. This chain links TRBV18 with TRBJ2-3; D call uncertain. Trimming took off 2 bases at V and 4 bases at J, with 4 bases between the two ends. This CDR3 comprises 12 residues. CDR1 is KGHSH, CDR2 LQKENI, per germline. This CDR3 is CASSPVADTQYF. The CDR3 DNA follows: TGTGCCAGCTCACCAGTCGCAGATACGCAGTATTTT.

Note on this clone: The same CDR3 can be traced to other DNA sequences in this sample. The J gene is TRBJ2-5, the V gene TRBV5-1; D is unresolved. V was trimmed by 0 bases and J by 3 bases, leaving 6 bases between them. This CDR3 has 13 residues. CDR1 and CDR2 (germline): SGHRS, YFSETQ. This chain's CDR3 is CASSLVVEETQYF. The DNA of the CDR3 is TGCGCCAGCAGCTTGGTGGTGGAAGAGACCCAGTACTTC.

The chain is built from TRBV7-2 and TRBJ2-7, with 7 bases matching TRBD2. This CDR3 region has 15 residues. J gave up 3 bases and V 1 base, and 6 bases lay outside the gene matches. The germline V gene has CDR1 SGHTA and CDR2 FQGNSA. The CDR3 loop reads CASSLVGGSNYEQYF. CDR3 DNA sequence: TGTGCCAGCAGCTTAGTTGGCGGGAGCAACTACGAGCAGTACTTC.